This TCR beta chain was obtained from a study of technical replicates of blood from a few donors (dated by TCRdb to 2016 to 2017). Notes on this clone: This receptor's antigen is unknown. No base qualities exist here, and no much larger clone lies one base off it.

Trimming takes 0 bases off V and 6 bases off J; junction bases not matched to a gene: 9. Taken from the germline V gene, the CDR1 and CDR2 loops are LGHNA and YNFKEQ. The CDR3, cysteine through phenylalanine, is 16 amino acids long. CDR3 DNA is the only sequence kept; it has 48 bases, read in frame from the first base. Receptor amplification or capture employed the immunoSEQ multiplex PCR assay. In its TCRdb copy, this immuneACCESS table keeps in-frame sequences only and misses some clones. Where compared with another copy, unresolved V genes explain less than half of these, and the others have no known cause. The sample includes approximately 29,000 clones, with more than 90% observed a single time. Around 4.1% of the sample is taken by the ten largest.

The sequence was obtained from a human donor in good health. Some clones in this sample may be carry-over from other donors' samples. The specimen sequenced was PBMCs. The chain is encoded by TRBV4-2 joined to TRBJ2-7; TRBD2 aligns with 9 central bases. The CDR3 protein: CASSQDGSGRLREQYF. In nucleotides, the sequence is TGTGCCAGCAGCCAAGATGGCAGCGGGAGGCTTCGCGAGCAGTACTTC.